A single T cell receptor (beta chain) is shown here with its context. Antigen specificity is unknown. These data are taken from a study of radiation and T cells in renal cell carcinoma. Data came from immunoSEQ multiplex PCR; TCRdb stores just in-frame clones and leaves some out. Here the sample spans about 160,000 clones, about 87% being singletons. Overall study findings and caveats: No pretreatment tumor biopsies were available for baseline clonotypes. From baseline, blood top tumor clonotypes peaked at 2 weeks post-radiation.

Time point meaning: baseline pretreatment blood. The treatment here: 15 Gy SBRT to primary tumor, nephrectomy 4 weeks later. Radiation-treated patients gave blood at baseline, week 2 and week 4. This renal cell carcinoma was of the clear cell type. The junction had 8 bases not matched to a gene; V was cut back by 4 bases and J by 6 bases. The germline V gene has CDR1 SGHRS and CDR2 YFSETQ. CDR3 length: 14 residues. V and J are TRBV5-1 and TRBJ1-2; 8 bases are shared with TRBD1. The receptor comes from a woman aged 70 to 79 with renal cell carcinoma. The material was blood, obtained from a patient whose treatment included radiotherapy and nephrectomy. Written as DNA, the CDR3 is TGCGCCAGCAGCCCCGGACAGGGTCGTGATGGCTACACCTTC. Translated, it gives CASSPGQGRDGYTF.